This entry concerns a single TCR beta chain. The junction departs from the called germline gene at one end, perhaps through a read error. This specimen belongs to a study of CD8+ T cells in alopecia areata. Study summary: Each of the treated patients was given oral tofacitinib, 5 to 10 mg twice daily, for moderate-to-severe alopecia areata.

Germline lookup yields CDR1 SEHNR and CDR2 FQNEAQ (reference sequence). The CDR3 loop spans 16 amino acids. Treatment described: oral pan-JAK inhibitor, 5-10 mg twice daily. Both peripheral blood and punch biopsies of lesional scalp skin were obtained from patients who had alopecia areata. Extracted RNA was reverse transcribed into cDNA, the sequencing template. Method: immunoSEQ multiplex PCR; TCRdb's copy keeps in-frame clones and lacks some. This sample has some 150,000 clones, with around 82% found just once. The genes are TRBV7-9 and TRBJ2-7, with D hard to call. This clonotype was obtained from a human donor with alopecia areata. The source was CD8+ T cells sorted from blood, collected at week 4, from a patient treated with tofacitinib. The CDR3, as DNA: TGTGCCAGCAGCTTAGTTGGCGGTAACCCCTCCAACGAGCAGTACTTC. Encoded protein: CASSLVGGNPSNEQYF.